One sample yielded the 28 T cell receptor beta chains listed below, sequenced in a study of T cell responses to AZD1222 COVID-19 vaccine. Produced via immunoSEQ multiplex PCR; TCRdb's table is partial and in-frame only. The table lists 100,000 or so clones, about 85% of them singletons, with around 3.2% in the top ten. Here the sequenced sample was peripheral blood, taken on day 0 of AZD1222 vaccination. All receptors derive from an adult in good health.

This rearrangement joins TRBV6-5 to TRBJ2-3; D ambiguous. With 8 bases removed from V and 2 bases from J, the gap between germline ends came to 14 bases. CDR3 length equals 14 residues. Germline CDR1 is MNHEY and CDR2 is SVGAGI. CDR3 coding DNA: TGTGCCAGCGAGAGATTGGGAACCACAGATACGCAGTATTTT. It codes for CASERLGTTDTQYF.

This clone occurred once. The genes are TRBV10-3 and TRBJ1-1, with TRBD1 identical over 8 bases. CDR1 is ENHRY and CDR2 is SYGVKD in the germline V gene. There are 12 residues in the CDR3. V trimming: 8 bases; J trimming: 5 bases; junction bases outside the gene matches: 4. CDR3 sequence (DNA): TGTGCCATCGCAGGGGGCAGGACTGAAGCTTTCTTT. It specifies CAIAGGRTEAFF.

The J gene is TRBJ2-7, the V gene TRBV4-2, with TRBD1 identical over 11 bases. Germline V gene lookup returns CDR1 LGHNA and CDR2 YNFKEQ. V shed 5 bases, J shed 6 bases, and the junction held 9 bases outside the gene matches. The CDR3 length is 15 residues. The chain's CDR3 is CASSTRNGTGGEQYF. The DNA for the CDR3 is TGTGCCAGCAGCACCCGAAATGGGACAGGGGGCGAGCAGTACTTC.

The rearrangement links TRBV27 to TRBJ1-6; TRBD1 matches at 7 bases. The CDR3 sequence is 16 residues long. CDR1 MNHEY and CDR2 SMNVEV come from the germline V gene (reference sequence). Trimming took 4 bases from V and 5 from J; bases not matched to a gene: 8. CDR3 bases: TGTGCCAGCAGTTCACACCCCGGACAGGATAATTCACCCCTCCACTTT. Amino acid sequence: CASSSHPGQDNSPLHF.

The table lists this clone with a count of one. J is TRBJ1-1 and V is TRBV5-1, with no clear D. The ends were cut back, 4 bases at V and 1 base at J, with 8 bases in the middle. Per germline, CDR1 SGHRS and CDR2 YFSETQ. The CDR3 is made up of 13 amino acids. This CDR3 reads CASSSGWNTEAFF. CDR3 nucleotide sequence: TGCGCCAGCAGCAGTGGGTGGAACACTGAAGCTTTCTTT.

V and J are TRBV7-2 and TRBJ2-7; 9 bases fit TRBD1. The germline CDR1 and CDR2 sequences are SGHTA and FQGNSA. V was clipped by 4 bases and J by 2 bases; unmatched bases: 3. There are 14 residues in the CDR3. For the CDR3, the DNA is TGTGCCAGCAGCTCAAGGACAGGGGCCTACGAGCAGTACTTC. Protein: CASSSRTGAYEQYF.

Turning to this clone: The germline gene is not matched at one end of the junction; a read error may be the cause. The chain recombines TRBV12-3 or TRBV12-4 with TRBJ2-3, with TRBD2 as a possible D gene (6 bases). The CDR3 contains 13 residues. The CDR3 protein is CASSLGEASASNF. The CDR3 DNA sequence: TGTGCCAGCAGTTTAGGGGAGGCGTCAGCCAGTAATTTT.

The genes are TRBV5-1 and TRBJ1-1; D not resolved. Germline values: CDR1 SGHRS, CDR2 YFSETQ. The ends were cut back, 7 bases at V and 1 base at J, with 14 bases in the middle. This CDR3 contains 14 residues. The chain's CDR3 is CASGKKGSNTEAFF. The CDR3 DNA reads TGCGCCAGCGGAAAGAAGGGATCGAACACTGAAGCTTTCTTT.

V and J are TRBV2 and TRBJ2-7; D not resolved. Per germline, CDR1 SNHLY and CDR2 FYNNEI. V lost 3 bases and J lost 5, with 11 bases in between. The CDR3 consists of 13 residues. CDR3 bases: TGTGCCAGCAGTGATAGTGAGGCGCACGAGCAGTACTTC. Translated, it gives CASSDSEAHEQYF.

The chain carries TRBV5-6 and TRBJ2-2; D perhaps matches TRBD1 (5 bases). The CDR3 covers 16 residues. Trimming cost V 0 bases and J 1 base, with 10 bases left between them. Per germline, CDR1 SGHDT and CDR2 YYEEEE. CDR3 sequence reads: CASSLARALNTGELFF. CDR3 DNA sequence: TGTGCCAGCAGCTTGGCCAGGGCCTTGAACACCGGGGAGCTGTTTTTT.

Of note for this clone: Other DNA sequences in the same sample also yield this CDR3. J is TRBJ1-2 and V is TRBV3-1 (or the pseudogene TRBV3-2), with D hard to call. The CDR3 is 11 amino acids. Germline V gene lookup returns CDR1 LGHDT and CDR2 YNNKEL (reference sequence). V gave up 4 bases and J gave up 4 bases, with 4 bases separating them. The CDR3 DNA reads as TGTGCCAGCAGCCGAGGCTATGGCTACACCTTC. It is translated as CASSRGYGYTF.

The chain combines TRBV6-5 with TRBJ2-1; 8 positions agree with TRBD2. The trim removed 0 bases at V and 10 bases at J, leaving 8 bases unmatched. The CDR3 loop spans 15 amino acids. Germline V CDR1 and CDR2: MNHEY, SVGAGI. The CDR3 region has the DNA TGTGCCAGCAGTTACTCAGCGGGAGTGGGGTCGGAGCAGTTCTTC. Residues: CASSYSAGVGSEQFF.

This clone was found a few times. The chain uses TRBV4-2 and TRBJ1-3; unclear D gene. Germline V gene lookup returns CDR1 LGHNA and CDR2 YNFKEQ. The CDR3 runs 16 residues. V lost 1 base to trimming and J lost 0 bases, with 10 bases between them. The CDR3 loop reads CASSQAFGNSGNTIYF. For the CDR3, the DNA is TGTGCCAGCAGCCAAGCATTCGGGAACTCTGGAAACACCATATATTTT.

The chain has TRBV4-2 and TRBJ2-5, with 12 nucleotides matching TRBD2. V lost 3 bases and J lost 1; bases outside the gene matches: 6. Germline V gene lookup returns CDR1 LGHNA and CDR2 YNFKEQ. This CDR3 has 17 residues. CDR3 in DNA: TGTGCCAGCAGCCACCGCCAGGGACTAGCGGGCCAAGAGACCCAGTACTTC. Its translation is CASSHRQGLAGQETQYF.

This chain links TRBV19 with TRBJ1-5, with TRBD1 identical over 7 bases. V lost 4 bases and J lost 2; bases outside the gene matches: 5. Germline assignment: CDR1 LNHDA and CDR2 SQIVND (reference sequence). The CDR3 is 15 amino acids. Here the CDR3 reads CASSTRGMGNQPQHF. The CDR3 DNA follows: TGTGCCAGTAGTACCAGGGGGATGGGCAATCAGCCCCAGCATTTT.

The genes are TRBV2 and TRBJ2-2; 8 bases match TRBD2. Trimming cost V 5 bases and J 0 bases; bases outside gene matches: 11. Looked up from germline, CDR1 is SNHLY and CDR2 is FYNNEI. This CDR3 region has 18 residues. CDR3 protein: CASSQNEVAGTNTGELFF. The CDR3 region has the DNA TGTGCCAGCAGTCAGAACGAGGTAGCGGGAACGAACACCGGGGAGCTGTTTTTT.

This clone was observed once. The genes are TRBV5-1 and TRBJ2-3; 15 bases align to TRBD2. Germline lookup yields CDR1 SGHRS and CDR2 YFSETQ. This CDR3 has 19 amino acids. The ends lost 4 bases at V and 0 bases at J; junction bases unmatched: 9. The CDR3 DNA reads TGCGCCAGCAGCACGGGACTAGCGGGGGGAAGCGCTAGCACAGATACGCAGTATTTT. This translates into CASSTGLAGGSASTDTQYF.

The V gene is TRBV5-1, the J gene TRBJ1-2; D unclear. This CDR3 contains 14 residues. CDR1 and CDR2 (germline): SGHRS, YFSETQ. V was cut by 4 bases and J by 2 bases, with 12 bases left in between. CDR3 sequence reads: CASSPAGPNYGYTF. The CDR3 DNA follows: TGCGCCAGCAGCCCGGCCGGCCCCAACTATGGCTACACCTTC.

This clone was seen once. CDR3 loop: CASSIGIAGGNEKLFF. The CDR3 nucleotides are TGTGCCAGTAGTATAGGGATAGCCGGTGGAAATGAAAAACTGTTTTTT. This chain uses TRBV19 with TRBJ1-4; D uncertain. The V and J ends lost 1 base and 5 bases respectively, with 14 bases between them. Germline lookup yields CDR1 LNHDA and CDR2 SQIVND (reference sequence). The CDR3 sequence is 16 residues long.

V is TRBV19 and J is TRBJ2-2; the D gene could be TRBD1 or TRBD2 (6 bases each). Germline V gene sequence: CDR1 LNHDA, CDR2 SQIVND (reference sequence). Trimming stripped 6 bases from V and 5 bases from J, with 16 bases between. This CDR3 is built from 15 residues. CDR3: CASRFGGAVTGELFF. The CDR3 DNA reads as TGTGCCAGTAGATTCGGGGGCGCAGTTACCGGGGAGCTGTTTTTT.

The CDR3 loop reads CASSLSFLAGYEQYF. The CDR3 DNA sequence: TGTGCCAGCAGTTTATCGTTCCTAGCGGGGTACGAGCAGTACTTC. The chain recombines TRBV27 with TRBJ2-7, with 9 nucleotides matching TRBD2. Germline CDR1 reads MNHEY; CDR2 reads SMNVEV (reference sequence). The CDR3 extends over 15 amino acids. With V trimmed by 0 bases and J by 4 bases, 4 bases remained unmatched.

The rearrangement uses TRBV4-2 and TRBJ2-3; TRBD2 agrees at 8 bases. Germline trimming cut 4 bases from V and 4 bases from J; bases unmatched to any gene: 13. Germline assignment: CDR1 LGHNA and CDR2 YNFKEQ. The CDR3 runs to 17 residues. The CDR3 DNA follows: TGTGCCAGCAGCCCAGTTGGGACTAGGGCTACTCCAGATACGCAGTATTTT. This encodes CASSPVGTRATPDTQYF.

The rearrangement joins TRBV18 to TRBJ2-5, with D unclear. CDR1 KGHSH and CDR2 LQKENI come from the germline V gene. V lost 3 bases to trimming and J lost 5 bases, with 10 bases between them. This CDR3 has 13 residues. CDR3 in amino acids: CASSPSLDETQYF. The DNA for the CDR3 is TGTGCCAGCTCACCCTCCTTGGATGAGACCCAGTACTTC.

The table lists this clone with a count of one. The chain is built from TRBV7-8 and TRBJ1-1, with TRBD1 as a possible D gene (5 bases). The CDR3 contains 15 residues. Germline V gene sequence: CDR1 SGHVS, CDR2 FQNEAQ. V dropped 6 bases and J dropped 0 bases, with 14 bases sitting between them. The CDR3 DNA follows: TGTGCCAGCAGGTCGAGGGGCTACATGAACACTGAAGCTTTCTTT. Its protein is CASRSRGYMNTEAFF.

V and J are TRBV6-6 and TRBJ1-6; possibly TRBD1 for D (5 bases). Trimming pared 1 base from V and 7 bases from J, leaving 8 bases between. Germline loops: CDR1 MNHNY, CDR2 SVGAGI (reference sequence). The CDR3 is 14 amino acids. CDR3 residues: CASSYWAGNSPLHF. The CDR3 DNA follows: TGTGCCAGCAGTTACTGGGCAGGGAATTCACCCCTCCACTTT.

The chain joins TRBV25-1 to TRBJ2-2; TRBD1 aligns across 8 bases. CDR1 is MGHDK, CDR2 SYGVNS, per germline. The CDR3 consists of 16 residues. V was pared by 3 bases and J by 5 bases, with 8 bases of the junction left unmatched. The CDR3 DNA sequence: TGTGCCAGCAGTGAGCGAAGGACAGGGAATACCGGGGAGCTGTTTTTT. This encodes CASSERRTGNTGELFF.

V usage is TRBV29-1 and J usage is TRBJ1-4; no firm D call. The V gene's germline CDR1 is SQVTM and CDR2 ANQGSEA. Trimming took off 4 bases at V and 8 bases at J, with 11 bases between the two ends. The CDR3 consists of 12 residues. CDR3 bases: TGCAGCGTTGGCCACGGTCAGGAAAAACTGTTTTTT. It translates to CSVGHGQEKLFF.

The chain couples TRBV30 to TRBJ1-5; TRBD1 is a possible D gene (5 bases). V was clipped by 1 base and J by 1 base, with 14 bases between them. CDR3 size: 16 residues. Germline V gives CDR1 GTSNPN, CDR2 SVGIG (reference sequence). This chain's CDR3 is CAWSDRSKGSNQPQHF. CDR3 in DNA: TGTGCCTGGAGTGATCGATCCAAGGGGAGCAATCAGCCCCAGCATTTT.